Listed below are T cell receptor beta chains from one sample, sequenced in a study of Graves' ophthalmopathy and Graves' hyperthyroidism. TCRdb redid the calling of the multiplex PCR reads with MiXCR, one entry per CDR3 protein. The sample has hundreds of thousands of distinct CDR3 sequences, roughly 21% seen once. The sequenced material came from peripheral blood. Source of these receptors: a woman aged 18-29 years with stable Graves' hyperthyroidism. The CDR3 runs from the conserved cysteine through the conserved F or W. D genes are given only for firm matches. Clone size, where shown, is once, few, many, or a class for clones that have expanded.

size	J	V	D	CDR3	DNA
many	TRBJ2-7	TRBV6-5	.	CASSYSQGLFYEQYF	TGTGCCAGCAGTTACTCTCAAGGACTGTTCTACGAGCAGTACTTC
many	TRBJ2-2	TRBV30	TRBD2	CAWSSGTSNTGELFF	TGTGCCTGGAGTTCCGGGACTAGCAACACCGGGGAGCTGTTTTTT
many	TRBJ1-1	TRBV6-5	TRBD1	CASSYRGQQNTEAFF	TGTGCCAGCAGTTACCGGGGACAGCAGAACACTGAAGCTTTCTTT
many	TRBJ2-5	TRBV18	TRBD1	CASSPWTGKFQETQYF	TGTGCCAGCTCACCCTGGACAGGCAAATTCCAAGAGACCCAGTACTTC
.	TRBJ2-7	TRBV6-2/TRBV6-3	.	CASTTSPDSYEQYF	TGTGCCAGCACGACCTCCCCCGACAGCTACGAGCAGTACTTC
many	TRBJ2-4	TRBV6-2/TRBV6-3	TRBD2	CASSTLLTSGRYF	TGTGCCAGCAGTACCCTATTGACTAGCGGGAGGTACTTC
many	TRBJ1-5	TRBV28	.	CASRRDQPQHF	TGTGCCAGCAGGAGGGATCAGCCCCAGCATTTT
many	TRBJ2-2	TRBV7-9	TRBD1	CASSTRDRGTGELFF	TGTGCCAGCAGCACCCGGGACAGGGGCACCGGGGAGCTGTTTTTT
many	TRBJ1-5	TRBV28	.	CASRWTVYQPQHF	TGTGCCAGCAGATGGACAGTCTATCAGCCCCAGCATTTT
many	TRBJ2-7	TRBV6-1	.	CASRRGARFYEQYF	TGTGCCAGCCGTCGGGGCGCTAGGTTTTACGAGCAGTACTTC
many	TRBJ1-1	TRBV29-1	.	CSSRTGGNTEAFF	TGCAGCTCTAGGACCGGGGGGAACACTGAAGCTTTCTTT
many	TRBJ2-7	TRBV7-2	TRBD2	CRGLAGVYEQYF	TGTAGGGGACTAGCGGGAGTCTACGAGCAGTACTTC
few	TRBJ1-1	TRBV11-1	.	CASSYLFSWGRNTEAFF	TGTGCCAGCAGCTACCTCTTTAGTTGGGGTAGGAACACTGAAGCTTTCTTT
.	TRBJ2-7	TRBV25-1	TRBD1	CASSESGDRGSYEQYF	TGTGCCAGCAGTGAATCTGGAGACAGGGGTTCCTACGAGCAGTACTTC
many	TRBJ1-1	TRBV6-5	TRBD1	CASSYAGTVMNTEAFF	TGTGCCAGCAGTTACGCCGGGACAGTTATGAACACTGAAGCTTTCTTT
.	TRBJ2-2	TRBV6-5	.	CASSYWRVRTGELFF	TGTGCCAGCAGTTATTGGCGGGTGAGGACCGGGGAGCTGTTTTTT
.	TRBJ1-5	TRBV11-1	TRBD1	CASSLRTGRSGNQPQHF	TGTGCCAGCAGCCTGAGGACAGGGAGGTCGGGCAATCAGCCCCAGCATTTT
many	TRBJ2-5	TRBV18	TRBD1	CASSPPGQGETQYF	TGTGCCAGCTCACCACCGGGACAGGGAGAGACCCAGTACTTC
many	TRBJ2-5	TRBV29-1	TRBD2	CSVVASGNQETQYF	TGCAGCGTTGTAGCTAGCGGTAACCAAGAGACCCAGTACTTC
many	TRBJ1-3	TRBV12-3/TRBV12-4	.	CASRPGPRGNTIYF	TGTGCCAGCAGACCCGGACCGCGGGGAAACACCATATATTTT
few	TRBJ2-7	TRBV7-9	TRBD2	CASSLATGRRNEQYF	TGTGCCAGCAGCTTAGCGACCGGGAGGAGGAACGAGCAGTACTTC
once	TRBJ1-2	TRBV10-3	.	CAISERETSGYTF	TGTGCCATCAGTGAGAGGGAAACGAGTGGCTACACCTTC
many	TRBJ2-7	TRBV28	TRBD1	CASRSPGTVIYEQYF	TGTGCCAGCAGATCCCCCGGGACAGTAATATACGAGCAGTACTTC
.	TRBJ2-5	TRBV6-1	.	CASSVLKETQYF	TGTGCCAGCTCAGTTCTTAAGGAGACCCAGTACTTC
many	TRBJ2-7	TRBV11-1	.	CASSLSGPLASYEQYF	TGTGCCAGCAGCCTCTCTGGGCCCTTGGCCTCCTACGAGCAGTACTTC
many	TRBJ2-2	TRBV20-1	.	CSASGKGRELFF	TGCAGTGCTAGCGGGAAGGGCCGGGAGCTGTTTTTT
many	TRBJ1-5	TRBV28	.	CASSATFQPQHF	TGTGCCAGCAGTGCAACTTTTCAGCCCCAGCATTTT
many	TRBJ1-1	TRBV19	TRBD1	CASSTPPGGDRRNTEAFF	TGTGCCAGTAGTACTCCCCCCGGCGGGGACAGACGGAACACTGAAGCTTTCTTT
.	TRBJ2-5	TRBV28	.	CASSWVGGTPQYF	TGTGCCAGCAGTTGGGTTGGGGGGACTCCCCAGTACTTC
.	TRBJ2-7	TRBV7-2	.	CASSQMSNSYEQYF	TGTGCCAGCAGCCAGATGTCCAACTCCTACGAGCAGTACTTC
many	TRBJ2-7	TRBV11-2	.	CASASGVGSGYEQYF	TGTGCCAGCGCGTCAGGGGTAGGGTCAGGCTACGAGCAGTACTTC
once	TRBJ1-5	TRBV4-1	.	CASSLDVGASQPQHF	TGCGCCAGCAGCCTGGACGTGGGGGCGTCCCAGCCCCAGCATTTT
many	TRBJ1-1	TRBV25-1	.	CASSEFSNPEAFF	TGTGCCAGCAGTGAATTCAGTAACCCTGAAGCTTTCTTT
few	TRBJ2-7	TRBV6-1	TRBD2	CASSLTSESYEQYF	TGTGCCAGCAGTCTGACTAGCGAGTCCTACGAGCAGTACTTC
many	TRBJ2-7	TRBV28	.	CASSPGFFDSYEQYF	TGTGCCAGCAGTCCCGGTTTTTTCGATTCCTACGAGCAGTACTTC
many	TRBJ1-1	TRBV6-5	.	CASQTGQLLNTEAFF	TGTGCCAGTCAAACGGGACAACTCCTGAACACTGAAGCTTTCTTT
many	TRBJ1-1	TRBV6-5	.	CASSYSKILNTEAFF	TGTGCCAGCAGTTACTCGAAAATCCTGAACACTGAAGCTTTCTTT
few	TRBJ1-5	TRBV30	.	CAWSVRGGAGNQPQHF	TGTGCCTGGAGTGTACGGGGGGGCGCCGGCAATCAGCCCCAGCATTTT
many	TRBJ2-5	TRBV10-3	TRBD1	CAINGTAHQETQYF	TGTGCCATCAATGGGACAGCCCACCAAGAGACCCAGTACTTC
many	TRBJ1-2	TRBV7-2	.	CASSLDKWGYTF	TGTGCCAGCAGCCTGGACAAATGGGGCTACACCTTC
few	TRBJ1-1	TRBV27	.	CASSRQPQNTEAFF	TGTGCCAGCAGCCGACAGCCACAGAACACTGAAGCTTTCTTT
many	TRBJ2-2	TRBV19	.	CASSIYYEGAGTGELFF	TGTGCCAGTAGTATCTACTATGAGGGCGCGGGGACCGGGGAGCTGTTTTTT
.	TRBJ2-5	TRBV6-2/TRBV6-3	TRBD2	CASRPLGTSGISTKRETQYF	TGTGCCAGCAGACCACTTGGGACTAGCGGGATTTCCACGAAAAGAGAGACCCAGTACTTC
many	TRBJ1-5	TRBV5-5	TRBD1	CASSLLPQGGNQPQHF	TGTGCCAGCAGCTTGTTACCTCAGGGGGGTAATCAGCCCCAGCATTTT
many	TRBJ2-2	TRBV11-2	.	CASSLVRELFF	TGTGCCAGCAGCTTAGTCCGGGAGCTGTTTTTT